A selection of T cell receptor beta chains follows, all from one sample in a study of Graves' ophthalmopathy and Graves' hyperthyroidism. MiXCR, applied by TCRdb to the multiplex PCR reads, yields one record per CDR3 protein. The sample lists roughly 50,000 distinct CDR3 sequences; less than 65% were seen once. Sequencing input: peripheral blood. These receptors came from an adult woman with Graves' ophthalmopathy. CDR3s include the opening cysteine and the closing phenylalanine or tryptophan. D genes are given only for firm matches. Rows may omit the clone size; those that give it use once, few, many or a size class.

v_call	d_call	j_call	clone_size	cdr3_aa	cdr3_nt
TRBV6-5	-	TRBJ1-4	-	CASSYKGKEKLFF	TGTGCCAGCAGTTACAAGGGCAAAGAAAAACTGTTTTTT
TRBV20-1	TRBD1	TRBJ1-5	many	CSARVRQGAGQPQHF	TGCAGTGCTAGAGTTAGACAGGGGGCCGGTCAGCCCCAGCATTTT
TRBV6-1	TRBD1	TRBJ2-7	once	CASSPDRGSYEQYF	TGTGCCAGCAGTCCGGACAGGGGGAGTTACGAGCAGTACTTC
TRBV7-8	TRBD1	TRBJ2-7	-	CASGWMGQPYEKYF	TGTGCCAGCGGCTGGATGGGACAGCCCTACGAGAAGTACTTC
TRBV19	-	TRBJ1-1	-	CASRTGNTEAFF	TGTGCCAGTAGAACCGGGAACACTGAAGCTTTCTTT
TRBV7-9	TRBD2	TRBJ2-6	-	CASSHPGLAGASGANVLTF	TGTGCCAGCAGCCACCCCGGACTAGCGGGAGCTTCTGGGGCCAACGTCCTGACTTTC
TRBV4-3	-	TRBJ2-1	many	CASSQGFPGGEQFF	TGCGCCAGCAGCCAAGGTTTCCCGGGCGGTGAGCAGTTCTTC
TRBV10-2	-	TRBJ2-1	-	CASSGDAYNEQFF	TGCGCCAGCAGTGGTGACGCGTACAATGAGCAGTTCTTC
TRBV7-2	TRBD2	TRBJ2-7	-	CASSLTSGNPERQYF	TGTGCCAGTAGCCTGACTAGCGGGAACCCCGAACGTCAGTACTTC
TRBV11-2	-	TRBJ2-7	many	CASSSSVEQYF	TGTGCCAGCAGCTCCTCCGTGGAGCAGTACTTC
TRBV6-6	TRBD2	TRBJ2-3	many	CASSTRPGTSGRFTDTQYF	TGTGCCAGCAGTACCCGCCCCGGGACTAGCGGGAGATTCACAGATACGCAGTATTTT
TRBV2	-	TRBJ1-2	-	CASRGAGGSYGYTF	TGTGCCAGCAGGGGGGCCGGGGGGAGCTATGGCTACACCTTC
TRBV7-2	TRBD2	TRBJ2-7	-	CASSLGSSGRQYF	TGTGCCAGCAGCTTAGGATCCAGCGGGAGGCAGTACTTC
TRBV6-4	-	TRBJ1-1	-	CASSEGTENEAFF	TGTGCCAGCAGTGAGGGGACGGAGAATGAAGCTTTCTTT
TRBV20-1	TRBD2	TRBJ2-1	-	CSAPTSERIGEQFF	TGCAGTGCTCCGACTAGCGAGAGGATCGGTGAGCAGTTCTTC
TRBV2	-	TRBJ1-2	-	CASREVYGYTF	TGTGCCAGCAGGGAGGTCTATGGCTACACCTTC
TRBV6-1	TRBD1	TRBJ2-7	many	CASSEVSGTGGYEQYF	TGTGCCAGCAGTGAAGTTTCCGGGACAGGGGGCTACGAGCAGTACTTC
TRBV4-3	TRBD1	TRBJ1-2	many	CASSQNRGYGYTF	TGCGCCAGCAGCCAAAACAGGGGCTATGGCTACACCTTC
TRBV5-6	-	TRBJ2-2	once	CAGSYTVELFF	TGTGCCGGCAGCTACACCGTGGAGCTGTTTTTT
TRBV5-5	-	TRBJ2-3	-	CASSLHTADTQYF	TGTGCCAGCAGCTTGCACACCGCAGATACGCAGTATTTT
TRBV10-1	-	TRBJ2-5	-	CASGEATEETQYF	TGCGCCAGCGGTGAGGCTACAGAAGAGACCCAGTACTTC
TRBV7-2	TRBD1	TRBJ2-1	few	CASSSGGSQFF	TGCGCCAGCAGCTCAGGGGGCTCGCAGTTCTTC
TRBV25-1	-	TRBJ2-1	-	CASSARDNEQFF	TGTGCCAGCAGTGCCAGAGACAATGAGCAGTTCTTC
TRBV7-3	TRBD1	TRBJ2-5	-	CASSTDRGEQETQYF	TGTGCCAGCAGCACCGACAGGGGAGAGCAAGAGACCCAGTACTTC
TRBV20-1	-	TRBJ1-5	-	CSARDLTAYNQPQHF	TGCAGTGCTAGAGATTTGACAGCTTATAATCAGCCCCAGCATTTT
TRBV5-1	TRBD1	TRBJ2-1	many	CASSWGQGGEQFF	TGCGCCAGCAGCTGGGGACAGGGGGGTGAGCAGTTCTTC
TRBV20-1	TRBD2	TRBJ2-7	many	CSARNLAGGTLNEQYF	TGCAGTGCCAGGAATCTAGCGGGAGGCACGTTAAATGAGCAGTACTTC
TRBV4-1	-	TRBJ2-3	many	CASSQEVEVPGTDTQYF	TGCGCCAGCAGCCAAGAAGTTGAAGTCCCGGGCACAGATACGCAGTATTTT
TRBV5-1	-	TRBJ1-2	many	CASSETGIVYGYTF	TGCGCCAGCAGCGAAACCGGGATCGTCTATGGCTACACCTTC
TRBV5-6	-	TRBJ2-7	many	CASSLWGGREQYF	TGTGCCAGCAGCTTGTGGGGGGGCCGCGAGCAGTACTTC
TRBV6-1	TRBD1	TRBJ2-1	many	CASSEGTGGYNEQFF	TGTGCCAGCAGTGAAGGGACAGGGGGCTACAATGAGCAGTTCTTC
TRBV18	TRBD1	TRBJ2-7	few	CASSLGQTRQYEQYF	TGTGCCAGCTCGCTGGGACAGACCAGGCAATACGAGCAGTACTTC
TRBV19	-	TRBJ2-7	medium-sized	CASSVDTAYEQYF	TGTGCCAGTAGTGTTGACACAGCCTACGAGCAGTACTTC
TRBV9	-	TRBJ2-5	many	CASSVAGSETQYF	TGTGCCAGCAGCGTAGCAGGGTCGGAGACCCAGTACTTC
TRBV10-1	TRBD2	TRBJ2-3	-	CASSDDGTSGRDTDTQYF	TGCGCCAGCAGTGACGACGGGACTAGCGGGAGGGACACAGATACGCAGTATTTT
TRBV20-1	-	TRBJ1-1	many	CSAAHGEAFF	TGCAGTGCAGCACACGGTGAAGCTTTCTTT
TRBV11-2	-	TRBJ1-3	-	CATSLERWGNTIYF	TGTGCCACCAGCCTAGAACGATGGGGAAACACCATATATTTT
TRBV7-2	-	TRBJ1-4	-	CASTPLRTATNEKLFF	TGTGCCAGCACCCCCCTGAGGACAGCAACTAATGAAAAACTGTTTTTT
TRBV7-8	-	TRBJ2-1	-	CASSLAYTSTDTQFF	TGTGCCAGCAGCCTAGCGTACACTAGCACAGATACGCAGTTCTTC
TRBV11-2	TRBD2	TRBJ2-7	many	CASSLGGTSGLSYEQYF	TGTGCCAGCAGCTTAGGAGGAACTAGCGGGCTTTCCTACGAGCAGTACTTC
TRBV6-1	-	TRBJ1-5	many	CASDVLVGQPQHF	TGTGCCAGTGATGTTCTTGTGGGTCAGCCCCAGCATTTT
TRBV12-3/TRBV12-4	-	TRBJ1-1	many	CASRLYREAFF	TGTGCCAGCAGACTCTACAGGGAAGCTTTCTTT
TRBV5-6	-	TRBJ1-6	-	CASSSRFTASFYNSPPHF	TGTGCCAGCAGCTCGAGGTTTACCGCGAGCTTCTATAATTCACCCCCCCACTTT
TRBV15	-	TRBJ2-5	-	CATSRRGSGNTQYF	TGTGCCACCAGCAGACGGGGCTCTGGAAACACCCAGTACTTC
TRBV27	TRBD2	TRBJ2-5	few	CASSLSTLAGGPGETQYF	TGTGCCAGCAGTTTATCGACGCTAGCGGGAGGGCCCGGGGAGACCCAGTACTTC
TRBV2	TRBD1	TRBJ1-5	many	CASLPQGRGRQPQHF	TGTGCCAGTCTCCCACAGGGGAGAGGTCGTCAGCCCCAGCATTTT
TRBV15	-	TRBJ1-1	medium-sized	CATSRDLRTNTEAFF	TGTGCCACCAGCAGAGATCTTAGAACGAACACTGAAGCTTTCTTT
TRBV20-1	TRBD2	TRBJ2-7	-	CSAVPGLAGYEQYF	TGCAGTGCTGTCCCGGGACTAGCGGGATACGAGCAGTACTTC
TRBV28	TRBD2	TRBJ2-1	many	CASIGGSGNEQFF	TGTGCCAGCATTGGCGGGAGCGGCAATGAGCAGTTCTTC
TRBV20-1	-	TRBJ1-2	medium-sized	CSARVERVSGYTF	TGCAGTGCTAGAGTAGAACGGGTGTCCGGCTACACCTTC
TRBV12-3/TRBV12-4	-	TRBJ1-6	many	CASSPGQPPLHF	TGTGCCAGCAGTCCTGGACAGCCACCCCTCCACTTT
TRBV29-1	TRBD2	TRBJ2-7	-	CSVGLAGDGEQYF	TGCAGCGTTGGACTAGCGGGAGACGGCGAGCAGTACTTC
TRBV25-1	TRBD2	TRBJ2-3	-	CASSPQSPSSGSGDTQYF	TGTGCCAGCAGTCCCCAATCCCCGTCTAGCGGGAGTGGAGATACGCAGTATTTT
TRBV19	TRBD1	TRBJ1-2	-	CASSRTGNYGYTF	TGTGCCAGTAGCCGGACAGGGAACTATGGCTACACCTTC
TRBV29-1	TRBD2	TRBJ2-5	medium-sized	CSVSGGSSGIETQYF	TGCAGCGTTTCGGGCGGCTCTAGCGGGATAGAGACCCAGTACTTC
TRBV20-1	-	TRBJ2-7	-	CSAGYAGREQYF	TGCAGTGCTGGATACGCGGGCCGAGAGCAGTACTTC
TRBV29-1	-	TRBJ1-2	-	CSVEAGGYGYTF	TGCAGCGTTGAAGCTGGTGGCTATGGCTACACCTTC